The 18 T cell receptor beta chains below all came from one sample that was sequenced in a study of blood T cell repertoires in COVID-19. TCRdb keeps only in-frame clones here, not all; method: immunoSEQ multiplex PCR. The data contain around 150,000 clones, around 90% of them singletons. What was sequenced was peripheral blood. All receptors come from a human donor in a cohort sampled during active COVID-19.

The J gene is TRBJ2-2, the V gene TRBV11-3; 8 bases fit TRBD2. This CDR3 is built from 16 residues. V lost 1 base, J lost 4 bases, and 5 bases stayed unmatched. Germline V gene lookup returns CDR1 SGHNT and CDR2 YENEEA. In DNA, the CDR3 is TGTGCCAGCAGCTTAGCGGCGGGAGGAGGCACCGGGGAGCTGTTTTTT. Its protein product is CASSLAAGGGTGELFF.

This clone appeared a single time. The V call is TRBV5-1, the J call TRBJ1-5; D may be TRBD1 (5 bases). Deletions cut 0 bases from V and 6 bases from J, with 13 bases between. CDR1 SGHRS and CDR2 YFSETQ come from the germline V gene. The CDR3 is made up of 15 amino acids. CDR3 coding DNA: TGCGCCAGCAGCTTGGACGGCCAGGGTGGTCAGCCCCAGCATTTT. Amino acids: CASSLDGQGGQPQHF.

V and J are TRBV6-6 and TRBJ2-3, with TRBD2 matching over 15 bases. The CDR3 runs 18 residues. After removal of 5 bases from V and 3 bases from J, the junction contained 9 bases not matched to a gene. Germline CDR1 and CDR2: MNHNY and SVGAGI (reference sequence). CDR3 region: CASSPAGLAGGRTDTQYF. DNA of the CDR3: TGTGCCAGCAGTCCAGCTGGACTAGCGGGGGGGCGGACAGATACGCAGTATTTT.

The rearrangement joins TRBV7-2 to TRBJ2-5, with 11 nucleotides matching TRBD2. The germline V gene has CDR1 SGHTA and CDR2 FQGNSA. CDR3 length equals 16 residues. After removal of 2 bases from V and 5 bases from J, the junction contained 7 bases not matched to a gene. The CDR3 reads CASSLISGGEGETQYF. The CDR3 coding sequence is TGTGCCAGCAGCTTAATTAGCGGGGGGGAAGGGGAGACCCAGTACTTC.

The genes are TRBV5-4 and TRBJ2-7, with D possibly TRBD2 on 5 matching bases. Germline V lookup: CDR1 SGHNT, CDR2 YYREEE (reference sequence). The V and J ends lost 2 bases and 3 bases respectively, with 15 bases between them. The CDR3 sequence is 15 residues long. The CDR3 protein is CASSLKFGAGYEQYF. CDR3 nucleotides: TGTGCCAGCAGCTTAAAGTTCGGCGCGGGCTACGAGCAGTACTTC.

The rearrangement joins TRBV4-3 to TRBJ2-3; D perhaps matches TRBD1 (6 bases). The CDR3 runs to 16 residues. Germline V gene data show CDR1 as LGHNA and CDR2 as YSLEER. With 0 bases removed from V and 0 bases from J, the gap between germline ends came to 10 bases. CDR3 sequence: CASSQEQGLSTDTQYF. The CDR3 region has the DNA TGCGCCAGCAGCCAAGAACAGGGCTTAAGCACAGATACGCAGTATTTT.

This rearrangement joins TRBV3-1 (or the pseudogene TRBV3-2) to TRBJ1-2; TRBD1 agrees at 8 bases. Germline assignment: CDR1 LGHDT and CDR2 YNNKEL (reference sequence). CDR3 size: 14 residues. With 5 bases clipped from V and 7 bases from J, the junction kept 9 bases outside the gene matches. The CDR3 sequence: CASSAGQERGGYTF. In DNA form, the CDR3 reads TGTGCCAGCAGCGCGGGACAGGAAAGAGGTGGCTACACCTTC.

In nucleotides, the CDR3 is TGTGCCATCTCCGGAGGCCCGAGCTCCTACGAGCAGTACTTC. Translated: CAISGGPSSYEQYF. The V gene is TRBV10-3, the J gene TRBJ2-7; perhaps TRBD2 as D (5 bases). Trimming removed 8 bases from V and 0 bases from J, with 14 bases in between. CDR1 is ENHRY and CDR2 is SYGVKD in the germline V gene. The CDR3 spans 14 residues.

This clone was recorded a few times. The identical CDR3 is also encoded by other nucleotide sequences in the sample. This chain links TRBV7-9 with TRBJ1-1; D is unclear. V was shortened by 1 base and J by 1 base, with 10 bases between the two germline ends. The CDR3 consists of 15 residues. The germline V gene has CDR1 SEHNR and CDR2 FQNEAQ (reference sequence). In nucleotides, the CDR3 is TGTGCCAGCAGCTTAGTGGGCCGAGAGAACACTGAAGCTTTCTTT. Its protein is CASSLVGRENTEAFF.

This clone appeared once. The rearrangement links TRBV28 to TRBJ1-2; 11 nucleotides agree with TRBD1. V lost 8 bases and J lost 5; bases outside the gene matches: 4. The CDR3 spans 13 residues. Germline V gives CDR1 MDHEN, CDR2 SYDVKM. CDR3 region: CASADRGRYGYTF. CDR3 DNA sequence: TGTGCCAGCGCGGACAGGGGGCGATATGGCTACACCTTC.

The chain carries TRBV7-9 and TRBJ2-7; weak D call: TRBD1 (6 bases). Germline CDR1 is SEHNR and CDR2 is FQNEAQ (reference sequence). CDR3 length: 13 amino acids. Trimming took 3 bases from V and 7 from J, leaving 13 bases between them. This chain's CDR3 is CASSFFGGWEQYF. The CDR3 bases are TGTGCCAGCAGCTTCTTTGGGGGCTGGGAGCAGTACTTC.

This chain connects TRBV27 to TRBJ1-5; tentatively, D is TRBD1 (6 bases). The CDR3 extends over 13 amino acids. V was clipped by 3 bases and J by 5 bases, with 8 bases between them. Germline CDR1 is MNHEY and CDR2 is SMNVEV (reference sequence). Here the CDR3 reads CASSFKGDQPQHF. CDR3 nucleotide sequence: TGTGCCAGCAGTTTCAAGGGGGATCAGCCCCAGCATTTT.

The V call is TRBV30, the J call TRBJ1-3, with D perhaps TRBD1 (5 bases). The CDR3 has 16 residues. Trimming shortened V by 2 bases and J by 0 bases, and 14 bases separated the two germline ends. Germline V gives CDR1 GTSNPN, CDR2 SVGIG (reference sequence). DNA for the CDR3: TGTGCCTGGAGTCCCTTACGGGGACTCTCTGGAAACACCATATATTTT. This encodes CAWSPLRGLSGNTIYF.

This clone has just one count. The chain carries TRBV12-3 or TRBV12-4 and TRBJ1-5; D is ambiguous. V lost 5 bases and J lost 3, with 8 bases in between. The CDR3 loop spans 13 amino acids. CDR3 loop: CASSLTDNQPQHF. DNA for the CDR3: TGTGCCAGCAGTCTAACAGACAATCAGCCCCAGCATTTT.

The CDR3 DNA reads as TGTGCCACCCAAGGGACAGCCAAGGAGAATCAGCCCCAGCATTTT. Protein: CATQGTAKENQPQHF. The V and J genes are TRBV24-1 and TRBJ1-5; TRBD1 agrees at 7 bases. The V and J ends lost 9 bases and 4 bases, in that order; junction bases with no gene match: 11. The CDR3 is 15 residues long. Germline V gene data show CDR1 as KGHDR and CDR2 as SFDVKD.

CDR3 residues: CASSPNSQAGEQYF. CDR3 DNA sequence: TGTGCCAGCAGTCCCAATTCCCAGGCGGGTGAGCAGTACTTC. V and J are TRBV6-6 and TRBJ2-7; a weak D match, TRBD2 (5 bases). The CDR3 runs 14 residues. The ends were cut back, 5 bases at V and 7 bases at J, with 18 bases in the middle. Per germline, CDR1 MNHNY and CDR2 SVGAGI (reference sequence).

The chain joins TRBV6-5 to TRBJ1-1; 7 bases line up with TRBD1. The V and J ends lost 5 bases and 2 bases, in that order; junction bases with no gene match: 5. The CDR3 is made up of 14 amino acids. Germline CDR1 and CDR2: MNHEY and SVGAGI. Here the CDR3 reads CASSLRQGNTEAFF. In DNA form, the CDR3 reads TGTGCCAGCAGTCTAAGACAGGGCAACACTGAAGCTTTCTTT.

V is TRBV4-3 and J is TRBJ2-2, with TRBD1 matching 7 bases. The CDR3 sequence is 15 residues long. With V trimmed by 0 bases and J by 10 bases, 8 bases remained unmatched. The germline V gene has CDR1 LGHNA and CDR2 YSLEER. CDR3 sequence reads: CASSQDLTGAEELFF. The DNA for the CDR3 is TGCGCCAGCAGCCAAGATTTAACAGGGGCCGAGGAGCTGTTTTTT.